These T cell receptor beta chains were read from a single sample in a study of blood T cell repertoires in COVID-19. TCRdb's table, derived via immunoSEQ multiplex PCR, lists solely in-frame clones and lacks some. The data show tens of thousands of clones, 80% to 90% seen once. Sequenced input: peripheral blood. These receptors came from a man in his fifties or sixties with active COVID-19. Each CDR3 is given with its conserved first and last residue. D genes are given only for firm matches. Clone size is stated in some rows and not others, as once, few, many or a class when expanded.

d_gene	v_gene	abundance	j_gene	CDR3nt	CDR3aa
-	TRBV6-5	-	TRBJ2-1	TGTGCCAGCCTATACAATGAGCAGTTCTTC	CASLYNEQFF
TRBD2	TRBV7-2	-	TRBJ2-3	TGTGCCAGCAGCTTAGTTGGCACTAGCGGTCCCCCGGCGGATACGCAGTATTTT	CASSLVGTSGPPADTQYF
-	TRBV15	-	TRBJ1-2	TGTGCCACCGAGACGGGGGGAGGCTATGGCTACACCTTC	CATETGGGYGYTF
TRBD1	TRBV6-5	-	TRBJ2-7	TGTGCCAGCAGTTATTCGGGGGCCAGGGGGCAAGACGAGCAGTACTTC	CASSYSGARGQDEQYF
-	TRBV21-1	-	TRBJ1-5	TGTGCCAGCAGCTGGGGAGGGTTCAATCAGCCCCAGCATTTT	CASSWGGFNQPQHF
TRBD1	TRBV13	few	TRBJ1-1	TGTGCCAGCAGCTTAAGGCAGGGGGGTGCTGAAGCTTTCTTT	CASSLRQGGAEAFF
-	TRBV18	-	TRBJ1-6	TGTGCCAGCTCACCACCATTTACAGGGATTCGTAATTCACCCCTCCACTTT	CASSPPFTGIRNSPLHF
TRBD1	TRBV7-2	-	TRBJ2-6	TGTGCCAGCAGCCGGGACAGGCCCACTGGGGCCAACGTCCTGACTTTC	CASSRDRPTGANVLTF
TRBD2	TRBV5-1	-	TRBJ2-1	TGCGCCAGCAGCAGGGGACTAGCGGACAGTGAGCAGTTCTTC	CASSRGLADSEQFF
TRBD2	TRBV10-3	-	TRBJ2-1	TGTGCCATCAGCATCGGGACTAGCGGGGGCAATGAGCAGTTCTTC	CAISIGTSGGNEQFF
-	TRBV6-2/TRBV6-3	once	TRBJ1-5	TGTGCCAGCAGTCGACAAAGGAGCAATCAGCCCCAGCATTTT	CASSRQRSNQPQHF
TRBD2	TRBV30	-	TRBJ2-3	TGTGCCTGCCCGGGACTAGCGGGAGTCACGCAGTATTTT	CACPGLAGVTQYF
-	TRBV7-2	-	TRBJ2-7	TGTGCCAGCAGCTTAATCGTGGGAGGCTACGAGCAGTACTTC	CASSLIVGGYEQYF
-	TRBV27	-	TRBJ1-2	TGTGCCAGCAGTCCGGGACACCATTTGCGGAACTATGGCTACACCTTC	CASSPGHHLRNYGYTF
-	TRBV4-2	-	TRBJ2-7	TGTGCCAGCAGCCAAGAATCAGGGGCAGTCCGAGTCGAGCAGTACTTC	CASSQESGAVRVEQYF
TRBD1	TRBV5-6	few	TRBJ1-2	TGTGCCAGCAGCTTCTTGACAGGGGAAACGGGGGGCTACACCTTC	CASSFLTGETGGYTF
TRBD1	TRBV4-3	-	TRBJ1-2	TGCGCCAGCAGCCTAGCTCACAGGGGAGAAGGCTACACCTTC	CASSLAHRGEGYTF
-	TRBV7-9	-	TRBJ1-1	TGTGCCAGCAGCTCCCGGGAATTAAACACTGAAGCTTTCTTT	CASSSRELNTEAFF
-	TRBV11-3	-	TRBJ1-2	TGTGCCAGCAGCTTGAGGGGGGGTAACTATGGCTACACCTTC	CASSLRGGNYGYTF
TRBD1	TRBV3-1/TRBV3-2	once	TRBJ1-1	TGTGCCAGACCCCAACGATGGCAGGGGGATGAGGCTTTCTTT	CARPQRWQGDEAFF
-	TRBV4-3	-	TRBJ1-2	TGCGCCAGCAGCCAAGGGCGGGGACGGGCCTATGGCTACACCTTC	CASSQGRGRAYGYTF
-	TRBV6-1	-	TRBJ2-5	TGTGCCAGCAGTGACGGAGTAATGCCCCAGTACTTC	CASSDGVMPQYF
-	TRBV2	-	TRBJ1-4	TGTGCCAGCGCGAGGTCAGGGGTCCGGGATGAAAAACTGTTTTTT	CASARSGVRDEKLFF
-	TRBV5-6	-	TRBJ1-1	TGTGCCAGCAGCCCCCTAAGTTCGAACACTGAAGCTTTCTTT	CASSPLSSNTEAFF
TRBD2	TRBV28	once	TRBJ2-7	TGTGCCAGCAGTTTTTCCTCCCCCGGGGGGGCCTACGAGCAGTACTTC	CASSFSSPGGAYEQYF
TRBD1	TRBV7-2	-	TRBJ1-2	TGTGCCAGCAGCTTAGGGGGGGACAGGAGAAGCTATGGCTACACCTTC	CASSLGGDRRSYGYTF
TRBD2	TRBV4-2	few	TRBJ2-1	TGTGCCAGCAGCCAAGGTGTAGCGGGAGGCAATGAGCAGTTCTTC	CASSQGVAGGNEQFF
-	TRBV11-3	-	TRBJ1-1	TGTGCCAGCAGCTTGGACCCGGAGGCCGCTTTCTTT	CASSLDPEAAFF
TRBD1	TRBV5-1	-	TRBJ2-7	TGCGCCAGCAGCTCGGTTCAGGGGGTCAACGAGCAGTACTTC	CASSSVQGVNEQYF
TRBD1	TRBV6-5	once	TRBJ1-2	TGTGCCAGCAGTTCCACAGGGGGCCCTAACTATGGCTACACCTTC	CASSSTGGPNYGYTF
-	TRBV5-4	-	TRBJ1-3	TGTGCCAGCAGCTCGTCCCCTGGAAACACCATATATTTT	CASSSSPGNTIYF
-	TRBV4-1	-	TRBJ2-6	TGCGCCAGCAGCCGCGGCCGGGATTGGGGCAGGGAGGTTTCAGGGGCCAACGTCCTGACTTTC	CASSRGRDWGREVSGANVLTF
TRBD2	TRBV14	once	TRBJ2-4	TGTGCCAGCAGCCGAGACACTAGCGGGGGGAACCTAGCCAAAAACATTCAGTACTTC	CASSRDTSGGNLAKNIQYF
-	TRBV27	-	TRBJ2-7	TGTGCCAGCAGGGGGCCAGGGGATGGGGAGCAGTACTTC	CASRGPGDGEQYF
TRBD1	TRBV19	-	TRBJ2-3	TGTGCCAGTAGTCCCGGGACAGGGGGTCTTGGAGATACGCAGTATTTT	CASSPGTGGLGDTQYF
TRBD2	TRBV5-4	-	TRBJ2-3	TGTGCCAGCAGCCCCGGAGTAGCGGGGTTCAGCACAGATACGCAGTATTTT	CASSPGVAGFSTDTQYF
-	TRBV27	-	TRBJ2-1	TGTGCCAGCAGCCAGTCCTACAATGAGCAGTTCTTC	CASSQSYNEQFF